This passage covers 27 T cell receptor beta chains from one sample sequenced in a study of neurological immune-mediated disorders. One entry per CDR3 protein results from TCRdb running MiXCR on the 5' RACE reads. This table holds roughly 70,000 distinct CDR3 sequences, around 4.8% found once. Sequencing input: PBMCs. These receptors originate from a woman between 65 and 79 years old with multiple sclerosis.

The table lists this clonotype with many counts. The CDR3 DNA is TGTGCCAGCAGAAAGGGGGGCGGATGGAACATTCAGTACTTC. It specifies CASRKGGGWNIQYF. The chain couples TRBV5-6 to TRBJ2-4, with D perhaps assigned TRBD1 or TRBD2 (6 bases each). The V end lost 5 bases, the J end lost 7 bases, and 16 bases lay between the germline ends. This CDR3 has 14 amino acids. CDR1 and CDR2 from the germline V gene are SGHDT and YYEEEE. Based on the CDR3 plus reference TRBV5-6 and TRBJ2-4, the full variable domain is DAGVTQSPTHLIKTRGQQVTLRCSPKSGHDTVSWYQQALGQGPQFIFQYYEEEERQRGNFPDRFSGHQFPNYSSELNVNALLLGDSALYLCASRKGGGWNIQYFGAGTRLSVL.

About this clonotype: Given a much more abundant clone one base away, this may be a read error. The final CDR3 position lacks the conserved phenylalanine or tryptophan, pointing to a likely read error. The genes are TRBV6-2 or TRBV6-3 and TRBJ2-7, with 10 bases lining up with TRBD1. Germline trimming cut 6 bases from V and 2 bases from J; bases unmatched to any gene: 4. In germline, CDR1 is MNHEY, CDR2 SVGEGT. The CDR3 loop spans 14 amino acids. The chain's CDR3 is CASSGTGATYEQYI. CDR3 DNA sequence: TGTGCCAGCAGCGGGACAGGGGCTACCTACGAGCAGTACATC.

This clonotype was counted ten times or more. The V and J genes are TRBV12-3 or TRBV12-4 and TRBJ2-7, with D tentatively TRBD1 or TRBD2 (7 bases each). The V and J ends lost 3 bases and 7 bases respectively, with 16 bases between them. The CDR3 length is 14 residues. DNA of the CDR3: TGTGCCAGCAGTTTCAGGGGGGGAATTTGGGAGCAGTACTTC. This translates into CASSFRGGIWEQYF.

This chain links TRBV6-2 or TRBV6-3 with TRBJ2-1, with 8 bases matching TRBD2. Per the germline V gene, CDR1 is MNHEY and CDR2 is SVGEGT. The trim removed 4 bases at V and 4 bases at J, leaving 12 bases unmatched. CDR3 length equals 17 residues. The CDR3 sequence is CASSFLLAGGKYNEQFF. CDR3 in DNA: TGTGCCAGCAGTTTCCTCTTGGCGGGAGGAAAATACAATGAGCAGTTCTTC.

Turning to this clonotype: A much larger clone lies a single base off, so this may be a read error. The chain links TRBV3-1 to TRBJ1-1; D possibly corresponds to TRBD1 (6 bases). Germline V gene lookup returns CDR1 LGHDT and CDR2 YNNKEL (reference sequence). CDR3 size: 14 residues. CDR3 sequence: CASSQLGGNTKAFF. In DNA form, the CDR3 reads TGTGCCAGCAGCCAACTGGGGGGCAACACTAAAGCTTTCTTT.

This clonotype was seen repeatedly, ten times or more. The J gene is TRBJ2-2, the V gene TRBV20-1; TRBD2 aligns across 14 bases. Looked up from germline, CDR1 is DFQATT and CDR2 is SNEGSKA (reference sequence). V dropped 5 bases and J dropped 4; count of bases not matched to a gene: 0. The CDR3 runs to 14 residues. CDR3 in DNA: TGCAGTGCTGGACTAGCGGGAGGCACCGGGGAGCTGTTTTTT. This translates into CSAGLAGGTGELFF.

This clonotype was detected many times. The V gene is TRBV7-9, the J gene TRBJ2-7; 10 bases map to TRBD2. Germline values: CDR1 SEHNR, CDR2 FQNEAQ (reference sequence). The V gene end was trimmed by 2 bases and the J gene end by 1 base; junction bases not matched to a gene: 5. There are 16 residues in the CDR3. Here the CDR3 DNA reads TGTGCCAGCAGCTTACTACTAGCGGGAAGATCCTACGAGCAGTACTTC. Protein sequence: CASSLLLAGRSYEQYF.

This clonotype has at least ten counts. The rearrangement joins TRBV7-9 to TRBJ2-5; D may be TRBD1 (5 bases). This CDR3 is built from 16 residues. The V gene's germline CDR1 is SEHNR and CDR2 FQNEAQ (reference sequence). The V end lost 2 bases, the J end lost 3 bases, and 16 bases lay between the germline ends. CDR3 coding DNA: TGTGCCAGCAGCTTATCCCGTTTGCCCAGGGAAGAGACCCAGTACTTC. Its protein is CASSLSRLPREETQYF.

Many counts were recorded for this clonotype. This chain links TRBV18 with TRBJ1-5, with a weak D call TRBD1 (6 bases). V was shortened by 2 bases and J by 2 bases, with 13 bases between the two germline ends. Germline V gives CDR1 KGHSH, CDR2 LQKENI. This CDR3 contains 16 residues. The CDR3 reads CASSPVGSGGNQPQHF. The DNA for the CDR3 is TGTGCCAGCTCACCAGTAGGCTCAGGGGGCAATCAGCCCCAGCATTTT.

Ten or more counts support this clonotype. The V and J genes are TRBV25-1 and TRBJ2-3; D remains unclear. Per the germline V gene, CDR1 is MGHDK and CDR2 is SYGVNS. CDR3 length: 15 amino acids. The ends were cut back, 3 bases at V and 4 bases at J, with 14 bases in the middle. CDR3: CASSDPARFADTQYF. CDR3 bases: TGTGCCAGCAGTGACCCAGCGAGGTTTGCAGATACGCAGTATTTT. Full variable domain (missing parts from reference TRBV25-1 and TRBJ2-3): EADIYQTPRYLVIGTGKKITLECSQTMGHDKMYWYQQDPGMELHLIHYSYGVNSTEKGDLSSESTVSRIRTEHFPLTLESARPSHTSQYLCASSDPARFADTQYFGPGTRLTVL.

The chain has TRBV7-8 and TRBJ1-1, with D unclear. CDR1 and CDR2 from the germline V gene are SGHVS and FQNEAQ. This CDR3 contains 14 residues. V shed 6 bases and J shed 1 base, with 12 bases lying between them. The CDR3: CASRSGVPNTEAFF. The CDR3 nucleotides are TGTGCCAGCAGAAGCGGAGTTCCGAACACTGAAGCTTTCTTT.

This clonotype was observed a few times. The chain links TRBV5-1 to TRBJ1-4; 9 nucleotides line up with TRBD1. V was pared by 0 bases and J by 4 bases, with 1 base of the junction left unmatched. The CDR3 has 15 amino acids. Germline V gives CDR1 SGHRS, CDR2 YFSETQ. The CDR3 DNA is TGCGCCAGCAGCTTGGGGGACAGGGATAATGAAAAACTGTTTTTT. Translated: CASSLGDRDNEKLFF.

This clonotype was counted ten times or more. The genes are TRBV6-1 and TRBJ2-1, with 10 bases aligning to TRBD2. Germline CDR1 is MNHNS and CDR2 is SASEGT. There are 15 residues in the CDR3. Germline trimming cut 0 bases from V and 5 bases from J; bases unmatched to any gene: 1. Here the CDR3 reads CASSEALAGDNEQFF. The CDR3 DNA is TGTGCCAGCAGTGAAGCGCTAGCGGGAGACAATGAGCAGTTCTTC.

This clonotype appeared many times. The genes are TRBV20-1 and TRBJ1-1; no clear D gene. V lost 5 bases and J lost 5, with 21 bases in between. The CDR3 loop spans 15 amino acids. Germline assignment: CDR1 DFQATT and CDR2 SNEGSKA (reference sequence). This CDR3 reads CSAVGIKGWETEAFF. CDR3 in DNA: TGCAGTGCTGTCGGGATAAAGGGATGGGAGACTGAAGCTTTCTTT.

This clonotype was recorded at least ten times. This chain connects TRBV20-1 to TRBJ1-1, with a possible D match to TRBD1 (5 bases). Trimming took off 2 bases at V and 1 base at J, with 11 bases between the two ends. Germline CDR1 reads DFQATT; CDR2 reads SNEGSKA (reference sequence). The CDR3 consists of 14 residues. The CDR3 DNA sequence: TGCAGTGCTAGAAAAGCAGGGAGGAACACTGAAGCTTTCTTT. Encoded protein: CSARKAGRNTEAFF.

This clonotype was counted a single time. Here the CDR3 reads CASSLVVLTFSPRDQETQYF. The CDR3 DNA follows: TGTGCCAGCAGCTTAGTCGTACTAACGTTCTCGCCACGGGACCAAGAGACCCAGTACTTC. This chain uses TRBV7-8 with TRBJ2-5; D unclear. The germline V and J ends were trimmed by 1 base and 0 bases, with 24 bases remaining between them. The germline V gene encodes CDR1 SGHVS and CDR2 FQNEAQ. The CDR3 spans 20 residues.

This clonotype was detected ten times or more. The chain is built from TRBV7-2 and TRBJ2-7; 8 bases match TRBD2. The CDR3 extends over 14 amino acids. In germline, CDR1 is SGHTA, CDR2 FQGNSA. J gave up 3 bases and V 1 base, and 2 bases lay outside the gene matches. The CDR3 DNA reads TGTGCCAGCAGCTTAGACGGGAGGGACTACGAGCAGTACTTC. The encoded protein is CASSLDGRDYEQYF. Drawing the rest from reference TRBV7-2 and TRBJ2-7, the complete variable domain is GAGVSQSPSNKVTEKGKDVELRCDPISGHTALYWYRQSLGQGLEFLIYFQGNSAPDKSGLPSDRFSAERTGGSVSTLTIQRTQQEDSAVYLCASSLDGRDYEQYFGPGTRLTVT.

The chain couples TRBV29-1 to TRBJ2-5; TRBD1 aligns across 10 bases. Per the germline V gene, CDR1 is SQVTM and CDR2 is ANQGSEA. This CDR3 has 15 residues. The junction had 9 bases not matched to a gene; V was cut back by 8 bases and J by 0 bases. In nucleotides, the CDR3 is TGCAGCTTCTTGGGACAGGGGACGTACCAAGAGACCCAGTACTTC. This translates into CSFLGQGTYQETQYF. Looking up the rest from reference TRBV29-1 and TRBJ2-5 gives the full variable domain: SAVISQKPSRDICQRGTSLTIQCQVDSQVTMMFWYRQQPGQSLTLIATANQGSEATYESGFVIDKFPISRPNLTFSTLTVSNMSPEDSSIYLCSFLGQGTYQETQYFGPGTRLLVL.

In this sample, this clonotype turned up many times. The chain couples TRBV5-1 to TRBJ2-5, with TRBD2 identical over 9 bases. The germline CDR1 and CDR2 sequences are SGHRS and YFSETQ. The CDR3 runs 15 residues. The V segment lost 4 bases and the J segment 5 bases; nucleotides outside the gene matches: 9. The CDR3 here is CASSGGTSLFETQYF. The CDR3, as DNA: TGCGCCAGCAGCGGCGGGACTAGCCTCTTTGAGACCCAGTACTTC.

This clonotype was seen ten or more times. The chain carries TRBV6-2 or TRBV6-3 and TRBJ2-1; D is uncertain. V was shortened by 1 base and J by 7 bases, with 8 bases between the two germline ends. Per the germline V gene, CDR1 is MNHEY and CDR2 is SVGEGT. The CDR3 consists of 13 residues. DNA for the CDR3: TGTGCCAGCAGTTACTGGTCGGAGAATGAGCAGTTCTTC. Translation gives CASSYWSENEQFF.

This clonotype was observed at least ten times. The chain links TRBV5-1 to TRBJ2-7; D possibly matches TRBD1 or TRBD2 (5 bases each). Trimming pared 5 bases from V and 0 bases from J, leaving 15 bases between. Germline V lookup: CDR1 SGHRS, CDR2 YFSETQ. The CDR3 runs 15 residues. The CDR3 reads CASSKQGGGSYEQYF. As DNA, the CDR3 is TGCGCCAGCAGTAAGCAGGGTGGGGGCTCCTACGAGCAGTACTTC.

This clonotype was seen more than once but under ten times. This chain connects TRBV20-1 to TRBJ1-5; 7 bases line up with TRBD1. Looked up from germline, CDR1 is DFQATT and CDR2 is SNEGSKA (reference sequence). There are 15 residues in the CDR3. Trimming at V came to 2 bases and at J to 5 bases, leaving 9 bases not matched to a gene. The CDR3 DNA follows: TGCAGTGCTAGACCTCGGGACAGAGTTTATCAGCCCCAGCATTTT. It codes for CSARPRDRVYQPQHF.

This clonotype was counted at least ten times. CDR3 loop: CASSPPIGGRPQYF. CDR3 DNA sequence: TGTGCCAGCTCACCACCTATCGGCGGGAGACCGCAGTACTTC. V and J are TRBV18 and TRBJ2-4, with 7 bases matching TRBD2. The germline V gene has CDR1 KGHSH and CDR2 LQKENI. Losses at the gene ends were 0 bases for V and 13 bases for J; bases not matched to a gene: 9. The CDR3 sequence is 14 residues long. The full variable domain, its missing parts supplied by reference TRBV18 and TRBJ2-4, is NAGVMQNPRHLVRRRGQEARLRCSPMKGHSHVYWYRQLPEEGLKFMVYLQKENIIDESGMPKERFSAEFPKEGPSILRIQQVVRGDSAAYFCASSPPIGGRPQYFGAGTRLSVL.

This clonotype has just a few counts. J is TRBJ2-2 and V is TRBV6-5; D not resolved. V shed 0 bases and J shed 6 bases, with 8 bases lying between them. CDR3 length: 14 amino acids. In germline, CDR1 is MNHEY, CDR2 SVGAGI. CDR3 nucleotide sequence: TGTGCCAGCAGTTACTCACGGTTTTCCGGGGAGCTGTTTTTT. Amino acids: CASSYSRFSGELFF.

This clonotype was detected many times. The chain couples TRBV6-5 to TRBJ1-1, with D tentatively TRBD1 (5 bases). CDR3 length: 19 amino acids. Germline values: CDR1 MNHEY, CDR2 SVGAGI. V gave up 0 bases and J gave up 2 bases, with 22 bases separating them. The CDR3 DNA is TGTGCCAGCAGTTACTCGATAAGTAGTGGGGCCGGAGGAAACACTGAAGCTTTCTTT. It codes for CASSYSISSGAGGNTEAFF.

This clonotype was observed many times. V usage is TRBV20-1 and J usage is TRBJ2-3; TRBD2 might be the D (8 bases). Deletions cut 8 bases from V and 8 bases from J, with 20 bases between. The germline V gene has CDR1 DFQATT and CDR2 SNEGSKA (reference sequence). This CDR3 is 13 amino acids long. CDR3 amino acids: CSTGASGLGTQYF. The CDR3 DNA reads TGCAGTACAGGGGCTAGCGGGCTTGGTACGCAGTATTTT.

Ten or more counts support this clonotype. The gene calls are TRBV20-1 and TRBJ2-1, with unresolved D. V gave up 1 base and J gave up 7 bases, with 8 bases separating them. Germline assignment: CDR1 DFQATT and CDR2 SNEGSKA (reference sequence). The CDR3 runs to 12 residues. The CDR3, as DNA: TGCAGTGCTAGAGCCCTCTTGAATGAGCAGTTCTTC. It translates to CSARALLNEQFF.